Shown below are 20 T cell receptor beta chains from a single sample sequenced in a study of blood T cell repertoires in COVID-19. This table comes from immunoSEQ multiplex PCR, and its TCRdb copy is limited to in-frame clones, with some not included. There are approximately 150,000 clones in the sample; around 88% occur only once, and less than 6.5% lies in the top ten. Sequencing was performed on peripheral blood. The receptors here all came from a human donor in a cohort sampled during active COVID-19.

CDR3 amino acids: CASSLTGDHNSPLHF. The CDR3 nucleotides are TGTGCCAGCAGCTTAACAGGGGACCATAATTCACCCCTCCACTTT. The chain recombines TRBV7-2 with TRBJ1-6; 7 bases are a match to TRBD1. V was clipped by 2 bases and J by 5 bases; unmatched bases: 3. The CDR3 loop spans 15 amino acids. Germline CDR1 reads SGHTA; CDR2 reads FQGNSA. The entire variable domain, with the rest obtained from reference TRBV7-2 and TRBJ1-6, is as follows: GAGVSQSPSNKVTEKGKDVELRCDPISGHTALYWYRQSLGQGLEFLIYFQGNSAPDKSGLPSDRFSAERTGGSVSTLTIQRTQQEDSAVYLCASSLTGDHNSPLHFGNGTRLTVT.

The chain uses TRBV11-3 and TRBJ2-3, with D maybe TRBD1 (6 bases). The CDR3 spans 18 residues. V lost 3 bases to trimming and J lost 0 bases, with 19 bases between them. CDR1 SGHNT and CDR2 YENEEA come from the germline V gene. This CDR3 is CASSFSATGPVSTDTQYF. CDR3 bases: TGTGCCAGCAGCTTCAGTGCGACAGGCCCTGTTAGCACAGATACGCAGTATTTT.

The chain couples TRBV3-1 (or the pseudogene TRBV3-2) to TRBJ2-7; 7 bases line up with TRBD1. V shed 5 bases, J shed 1 base, and the junction held 2 bases outside the gene matches. The CDR3 runs 13 residues. CDR1 and CDR2 from the germline V gene are LGHDT and YNNKEL (reference sequence). CDR3 in DNA: TGTGCCAGCAGCATACAGGGGTCCTACGAGCAGTACTTC. Translated: CASSIQGSYEQYF.

The rearrangement joins TRBV7-8 to TRBJ1-3; 8 bases match TRBD1. CDR3 length: 18 residues. CDR1 is SGHVS, CDR2 FQNEAQ, per germline. Unmatched junction bases numbered 12, after V lost 1 base and J lost 4 bases. CDR3 in amino acids: CASSLVHAPRGPGNTIYF. In DNA, the CDR3 is TGTGCCAGCAGCTTAGTCCATGCCCCCAGGGGGCCCGGAAACACCATATATTTT.

This clone was seen once. The V and J genes are TRBV29-1 and TRBJ1-1; 7 bases align to TRBD1. Unmatched junction bases numbered 9, after V lost 6 bases and J lost 2 bases. The CDR3 is 14 residues long. Per germline, CDR1 SQVTM and CDR2 ANQGSEA. In DNA form, the CDR3 reads TGCAGCGTGAAAGGGGGCGCTCCAAACACTGAAGCTTTCTTT. It specifies CSVKGGAPNTEAFF.

V usage is TRBV3-1 (or the pseudogene TRBV3-2) and J usage is TRBJ1-2, with 12 bases that match TRBD1. The length of the CDR3 is 14 residues. Germline V gene sequence: CDR1 LGHDT, CDR2 YNNKEL (reference sequence). J was trimmed by 7 bases and V by 7 bases; bases with no gene match: 7. The CDR3 sequence: CASTTGQGAFGYTF. For the CDR3, the DNA is TGTGCCAGCACCACGGGACAGGGGGCATTTGGCTACACCTTC.

The chain links TRBV19 to TRBJ2-5, with 11 bases aligning to TRBD2. The V gene end was trimmed by 3 bases and the J gene end by 1 base; junction bases not matched to a gene: 7. This CDR3 spans 17 amino acids. Germline loops: CDR1 LNHDA, CDR2 SQIVND (reference sequence). The CDR3 DNA sequence: TGTGCCAGTAGTATTGGGGGCCTAGCGGGGGGCCAAGAGACCCAGTACTTC. Translation gives CASSIGGLAGGQETQYF.

The chain carries TRBV5-4 and TRBJ2-7, with 9 positions matching TRBD1. V lost 2 bases to trimming and J lost 4 bases; unmatched junction nucleotides: 4. CDR3 length: 14 residues. The V gene's germline CDR1 is SGHNT and CDR2 YYREEE (reference sequence). The CDR3 DNA reads as TGTGCCAGCAGCTTCCTGACAGGGGGTTACGAGCAGTACTTC. Encoded protein: CASSFLTGGYEQYF.

The chain uses TRBV7-9 and TRBJ2-7; no reliable D call. Per the germline V gene, CDR1 is SEHNR and CDR2 is FQNEAQ (reference sequence). CDR3 length equals 15 residues. Trimming stripped 0 bases from V and 0 bases from J, with 9 bases between. CDR3 in amino acids: CASSLARHNSYEQYF. CDR3 coding DNA: TGTGCCAGCAGCTTAGCGAGGCACAACTCCTACGAGCAGTACTTC.

The genes are TRBV28 and TRBJ1-2; D may be TRBD1 (6 bases). This CDR3 is built from 12 residues. Trimming took 3 bases from V and 8 from J, leaving 10 bases between them. Germline lookup yields CDR1 MDHEN and CDR2 SYDVKM. The CDR3 spells CASSLGAQGYTF. CDR3 nucleotides: TGTGCCAGCAGTTTGGGGGCGCAAGGCTACACCTTC.

The chain combines TRBV6-5 with TRBJ1-4; 11 bases fit TRBD1. CDR1 and CDR2 from the germline V gene are MNHEY and SVGAGI. V lost 2 bases and J lost 4; bases outside the gene matches: 0. This CDR3 comprises 15 residues. The CDR3 coding sequence is TGTGCCAGCAGTTACGGGACAGGGGGTAATGAAAAACTGTTTTTT. Translated: CASSYGTGGNEKLFF.

The chain is built from TRBV11-3 and TRBJ1-1; D is unresolved. Trimming removed 4 bases from V and 5 bases from J, with 8 bases in between. The CDR3 contains 12 residues. Looked up from germline, CDR1 is SGHNT and CDR2 is YENEEA. The DNA for the CDR3 is TGTGCCAGCAGCTCCCCGGGAACTGAAGCTTTCTTT. Protein product: CASSSPGTEAFF.

This chain connects TRBV6-5 to TRBJ2-7; D is possibly TRBD2 (5 bases). V was pared by 8 bases and J by 4 bases, with 12 bases between. From germline, CDR1 is MNHEY and CDR2 SVGAGI. The CDR3 contains 12 residues. CDR3 DNA: TGTGCCAGCCAGGAGGCGTGGTACGAGCAGTACTTC. This codes for CASQEAWYEQYF.

The V call is TRBV29-1, the J call TRBJ2-1, with D possibly being TRBD2 (6 bases). The length of the CDR3 is 14 residues. CDR1 is SQVTM and CDR2 is ANQGSEA in the germline V gene. Trimming removed 3 bases from V and 1 base from J, with 10 bases in between. In nucleotides, the CDR3 is TGCAGCGTTGAGGTGGCGGGATCCTACAATGAGCAGTTCTTC. Protein: CSVEVAGSYNEQFF.

As for this clone: Other DNA sequences within the sample encode an identical CDR3. V and J are TRBV9 and TRBJ1-2; possible D gene TRBD1, 6 bases. V lost 4 bases to trimming and J lost 8 bases, with 15 bases between them. Germline V gives CDR1 SGDLS, CDR2 YYNGEE. CDR3 length: 13 residues. CDR3 loop: CASSPRTEDGYTF. The CDR3 region has the DNA TGTGCCAGCAGCCCGCGGACAGAAGACGGCTACACCTTC.

DNA for the CDR3: TGTGCCAGTACGAACCCTCCGGGACAGGGAAACTATGGCTACACCTTC. Its translation: CASTNPPGQGNYGYTF. This chain uses TRBV19 with TRBJ1-2; 9 bases are shared with TRBD1. J was trimmed by 2 bases and V by 7 bases; bases with no gene match: 11. The CDR3 spans 16 residues. In germline, CDR1 is LNHDA, CDR2 SQIVND (reference sequence).

The rearrangement links TRBV7-2 to TRBJ2-5; 13 positions agree with TRBD2. Germline loops: CDR1 SGHTA, CDR2 FQGNSA. V was clipped by 2 bases and J by 5 bases; unmatched bases: 8. The CDR3 length is 17 residues. The CDR3 sequence: CASSLRGLAGIEETQYF. The CDR3 DNA sequence: TGTGCCAGCAGCTTACGGGGACTAGCGGGGATAGAGGAGACCCAGTACTTC.

The chain combines TRBV7-3 with TRBJ2-5, with D possibly being TRBD2 (5 bases). Germline V CDR1 and CDR2: SGHTA, FQGTGA. The germline V and J ends were trimmed by 4 bases and 1 base, with 13 bases remaining between them. The CDR3 covers 15 residues. The CDR3 spells CASSSGPGFQETQYF. The CDR3 DNA reads as TGTGCCAGCAGCTCTGGACCGGGATTCCAAGAGACCCAGTACTTC. The full variable domain, in which reference TRBV7-3 and TRBJ2-5 provide the parts outside the CDR3, is GAGVSQTPSNKVTEKGKYVELRCDPISGHTALYWYRQSLGQGPEFLIYFQGTGAADDSGLPNDRFFAVRPEGSVSTLKIQRTERGDSAVYLCASSSGPGFQETQYFGPGTRLLVL.

The rearrangement joins TRBV5-1 to TRBJ2-5; 7 nucleotides line up with TRBD2. The junction had 15 bases not matched to a gene; V was cut back by 4 bases and J by 0 bases. Looked up from germline, CDR1 is SGHRS and CDR2 is YFSETQ. The CDR3 is made up of 18 amino acids. CDR3 bases: TGCGCCAGCAGCACCACTAGAGGGCTAGCGGTAAACCAAGAGACCCAGTACTTC. This translates into CASSTTRGLAVNQETQYF.

The rearrangement links TRBV5-1 to TRBJ2-3, with 8 bases identical to TRBD1. J was trimmed by 6 bases and V by 0 bases; bases with no gene match: 9. There are 16 residues in the CDR3. Per germline, CDR1 SGHRS and CDR2 YFSETQ. CDR3 sequence: CASSLAPTGEWDTQYF. Here the CDR3 DNA reads TGCGCCAGCAGCTTGGCCCCGACAGGGGAGTGGGATACGCAGTATTTT. The complete variable domain, with remaining parts taken from reference TRBV5-1 and TRBJ2-3, reads KAGVTQTPRYLIKTRGQQVTLSCSPISGHRSVSWYQQTPGQGLQFLFEYFSETQRNKGNFPGRFSGRQFSNSRSEMNVSTLELGDSALYLCASSLAPTGEWDTQYFGPGTRLTVL.